The 26 T cell receptor beta chains in this list originate from one sample, sequenced in a study of identical twins. TCRdb redid the calling of the 5' RACE reads with MiXCR, one entry per CDR3 protein. The sample has about 470,000 distinct CDR3 sequences; more than 20% are singletons. The sample also formed part of further work on T cells expressing NK-cell markers.

The sequenced material came from CD4+ T cells sorted from blood. The receptor set was obtained from a woman under 30 in good health.

The V gene is TRBV6-5, the J gene TRBJ2-1, with D possibly being TRBD1 or TRBD2 (5 bases each). The CDR3 is 14 amino acids. Germline lookup yields CDR1 MNHEY and CDR2 SVGAGI. V was shortened by 2 bases and J by 7 bases, with 12 bases between the two germline ends. DNA of the CDR3: TGTGCCAGCAGTTACGGCACTTGGGGGAATGAGCAGTTCTTC. It yields the protein CASSYGTWGNEQFF.

This chain joins TRBV6-2 or TRBV6-3 and TRBJ1-3; unclear D gene. The germline V gene encodes CDR1 MNHEY and CDR2 SVGEGT. The CDR3 has 15 residues. The V gene lost 11 bases and the J gene lost 0 bases, with 17 bases spanning the gap. This CDR3 reads CACQRTQLSGNTIYF. Here the CDR3 DNA reads TGTGCCTGCCAAAGAACGCAGCTCTCTGGAAACACCATATATTTT.

The chain is built from TRBV28 and TRBJ2-4, with D uncertain. CDR1 MDHEN and CDR2 SYDVKM come from the germline V gene. V gave up 2 bases and J gave up 0 bases, with 11 bases separating them. This CDR3 spans 16 amino acids. DNA for the CDR3: TGTGCCAGCAGTTTAAATCCGACTCTAGCCAAAAACATTCAGTACTTC. This codes for CASSLNPTLAKNIQYF.

The chain uses TRBV20-1 and TRBJ1-3, with unresolved D. The CDR3 has 13 amino acids. CDR1 and CDR2 (germline): DFQATT, SNEGSKA (reference sequence). Trimming took off 2 bases at V and 4 bases at J, with 9 bases between the two ends. CDR3 bases: TGCAGTGCTAGACCATTAGGCGGAAACACCATATATTTT. This codes for CSARPLGGNTIYF.

V usage is TRBV18 and J usage is TRBJ2-7; 7 positions agree with TRBD1. From germline, CDR1 is KGHSH and CDR2 LQKENI. J was trimmed by 6 bases and V by 4 bases; bases with no gene match: 9. CDR3 length equals 14 residues. CDR3 DNA: TGTGCCAGCTCACGCGAGACAGGGTTAAGCGAGCAGTACTTC. Amino acids: CASSRETGLSEQYF.

This chain links TRBV20-1 with TRBJ2-2, with 8 positions matching TRBD1. Germline trimming cut 3 bases from V and 5 bases from J; bases unmatched to any gene: 5. From germline, CDR1 is DFQATT and CDR2 SNEGSKA (reference sequence). The CDR3 runs to 14 residues. CDR3 amino acids: CSASRTGNTGELFF. The CDR3 DNA reads as TGCAGTGCTAGTCGGACAGGGAATACCGGGGAGCTGTTTTTT.

This clonotype showed up many times. The CDR3 reads CASSFSGEQYF. The CDR3 DNA reads TGTGCCAGCAGTTTTTCCGGGGAGCAGTACTTC. The chain is built from TRBV12-3 or TRBV12-4 and TRBJ2-7; D remains ambiguous. The CDR3 runs 11 residues. V was cut by 3 bases and J by 7 bases, with 7 bases left in between.

This clonotype was seen only a few times. The chain recombines TRBV12-3 or TRBV12-4 with TRBJ2-1; 9 nucleotides line up with TRBD1. Trimming took 6 bases from V and 9 from J; bases not matched to a gene: 9. The CDR3 covers 14 residues. CDR3 sequence reads: CASSSGTGRGEQFF. The CDR3 DNA reads TGTGCCAGCAGCTCCGGGACAGGGAGGGGTGAGCAGTTCTTC.

CDR3 DNA: TGTGCCAGCAGTTACTTCGGCCTAGGAGAGACCCAGTACTTC. Its translation: CASSYFGLGETQYF. The genes are TRBV6-2 or TRBV6-3 and TRBJ2-5; no firm D call. This CDR3 has 14 residues. The germline V and J ends were trimmed by 1 base and 4 bases, with 10 bases remaining between them. Germline V gene data show CDR1 as MNHEY and CDR2 as SVGEGT.

This clonotype was seen a few times. The CDR3 coding sequence is TGTGCCATCAGTTGGAACGATTACAATGAGCAGTTCTTC. Translation gives CAISWNDYNEQFF. The genes are TRBV10-3 and TRBJ2-1; no clear D. The V end lost 5 bases, the J end lost 4 bases, and 9 bases lay between the germline ends. The CDR3 is 13 amino acids. Germline-derived CDR1 and CDR2 are ENHRY and SYGVKD.

V gene TRBV20-1 combines with J gene TRBJ2-4; 8 bases line up with TRBD2. V shed 5 bases and J 1 base; nucleotides not matched to a gene: 1. The CDR3 consists of 13 residues. Germline assignment: CDR1 DFQATT and CDR2 SNEGSKA (reference sequence). The CDR3, as DNA: TGCAGTGCTTCGGGGGGGGCCAAAAACATTCAGTACTTC. It translates to CSASGGAKNIQYF.

This clonotype is a singleton in its sample. The chain employs TRBV6-4 and TRBJ2-7; 7 positions agree with TRBD1. Looked up from germline, CDR1 is MRHNA and CDR2 is SNTAGT. The CDR3 runs to 15 residues. J gave up 3 bases and V 5 bases, and 10 bases lay outside the gene matches. The CDR3 sequence: CASSPQGGQIYEQYF. For the CDR3, the DNA is TGTGCCAGCAGTCCACAAGGGGGACAGATCTACGAGCAGTACTTC.

The rearrangement uses TRBV20-1 and TRBJ2-1; tentatively, D is TRBD2 (6 bases). Germline V CDR1 and CDR2: DFQATT, SNEGSKA (reference sequence). V was shortened by 3 bases and J by 4 bases, with 10 bases between the two germline ends. CDR3 length equals 13 residues. CDR3 coding DNA: TGCAGTGCTAGCGGGAGCGGGTACAATGAGCAGTTCTTC. It specifies CSASGSGYNEQFF.

In this sample, this clonotype turned up a few times. V and J are TRBV7-3 and TRBJ1-1; D possibly corresponds to TRBD1 (6 bases). The ends were cut back, 4 bases at V and 5 bases at J, with 17 bases in the middle. Looked up from germline, CDR1 is SGHTA and CDR2 is FQGTGA. This CDR3 region has 15 residues. The chain's CDR3 is CASSSYRVQQTEAFF. The CDR3 region has the DNA TGTGCCAGCAGCTCGTACAGGGTCCAGCAGACTGAAGCTTTCTTT.

This clonotype was recorded a few times. V is TRBV5-1 and J is TRBJ2-7, with D possibly being TRBD1 (6 bases). The CDR3 spans 14 residues. CDR1 is SGHRS, CDR2 YFSETQ, per germline. V was pared by 2 bases and J by 6 bases, with 15 bases between. The CDR3 reads CASSLQGSLGEQYF. The CDR3 nucleotides are TGCGCCAGCAGCTTACAGGGTTCTTTGGGCGAGCAGTACTTC.

The genes are TRBV6-2 or TRBV6-3 and TRBJ2-1; 11 bases fit TRBD2. With V trimmed by 2 bases and J by 4 bases, 4 bases remained unmatched. Germline CDR1 reads MNHEY; CDR2 reads SVGEGT. The CDR3 runs 16 residues. The CDR3 spells CASSYLLAGGYNEQFF. Written as DNA, the CDR3 is TGTGCCAGCAGTTACCTATTAGCGGGAGGGTACAATGAGCAGTTCTTC.

V usage is TRBV10-3 and J usage is TRBJ2-7; the match to TRBD2 covers 8 bases. Germline V CDR1 and CDR2: ENHRY, SYGVKD. Trimming took 4 bases from V and 4 from J; bases not matched to a gene: 9. CDR3 size: 15 residues. CDR3: CAISGVGSGSYEQYF. In DNA, the CDR3 is TGTGCCATCAGTGGGGTGGGGAGCGGGAGTTACGAGCAGTACTTC.

This chain joins TRBV5-6 and TRBJ2-1; 7 bases match TRBD1. V was clipped by 3 bases and J by 7 bases; unmatched bases: 16. The CDR3 runs to 17 residues. Per the germline V gene, CDR1 is SGHDT and CDR2 is YYEEEE. CDR3 sequence: CASSSPKTGWYDNEQFF. In DNA, the CDR3 is TGTGCCAGCAGCTCACCTAAGACAGGGTGGTATGATAATGAGCAGTTCTTC.

This clonotype was counted between two and nine times. This CDR3 reads CASSQWGEAFF. The CDR3 nucleotides read TGTGCCAGCAGCCAATGGGGTGAAGCTTTCTTT. The chain has TRBV16 and TRBJ1-1; D is uncertain. The CDR3 is 11 residues long. Trimming shortened V by 1 base and J by 7 bases, and 4 bases separated the two germline ends. Per germline, CDR1 KGHSY and CDR2 FQNENV.

CDR3 in DNA: TGTGCCAGCAGTTATAGAGCAGAAACGGAGACCCAGTACTTC. This encodes CASSYRAETETQYF. The chain couples TRBV7-9 to TRBJ2-5; no clear D gene. CDR1 and CDR2 (germline): SEHNR, FQNEAQ (reference sequence). CDR3 size: 14 residues. Trimming stripped 6 bases from V and 5 bases from J, with 16 bases between.

Note on this clonotype: At one boundary the junction diverges from the germline segment, which might be a read error. The genes are TRBV6-1 and TRBJ2-6, with TRBD1 as a possible D gene (5 bases). The V gene's germline CDR1 is MNHNS and CDR2 SASEGT. This CDR3 region has 16 residues. The CDR3 loop reads CASSRDSPSGANVLTF. As DNA, the CDR3 is TGTGCCAGCAGCCGAGACAGTCCCTCTGGCGCCAACGTCCTGACTTTC.

The chain links TRBV11-2 to TRBJ2-1, with 7 nucleotides matching TRBD2. The CDR3 is made up of 15 amino acids. V was clipped by 2 bases and J by 4 bases; unmatched bases: 5. Looked up from germline, CDR1 is SGHAT and CDR2 is FQNNGV. CDR3 nucleotide sequence: TGTGCCAGCAGCTTATGGGCGGGGGTGTACAATGAGCAGTTCTTC. It encodes CASSLWAGVYNEQFF.

This clonotype was counted between two and nine times. The J gene is TRBJ2-4, the V gene TRBV20-1; TRBD2 is a possible D gene (7 bases). CDR1 is DFQATT and CDR2 is SNEGSKA in the germline V gene (reference sequence). Trimming took off 3 bases at V and 7 bases at J, with 13 bases between the two ends. The CDR3 has 13 residues. CDR3 protein: CSARRGPSNIQYF. The CDR3 DNA reads as TGCAGTGCTAGGCGGGGGCCCTCTAACATTCAGTACTTC.

The sample holds a few counts of this clonotype. The J gene is TRBJ2-1, the V gene TRBV12-5, with D maybe TRBD1 (7 bases). The CDR3 extends over 15 amino acids. V lost 7 bases to trimming and J lost 7 bases, with 20 bases between them. Germline loops: CDR1 LGHNT, CDR2 FRNRAP. This CDR3 is CASAAGQSALNEQFF. CDR3 in DNA: TGTGCTAGTGCCGCGGGACAGAGCGCACTTAATGAGCAGTTCTTC.

This sequence joins TRBV6-5 and TRBJ2-7; 11 bases fit TRBD1. The CDR3 length is 15 residues. J gave up 9 bases and V 0 bases, and 7 bases lay outside the gene matches. From germline, CDR1 is MNHEY and CDR2 SVGAGI. CDR3 DNA: TGTGCCAGCAGTTACTCCGGGACAGGGGGGTTACGGCAGTACTTC. Amino acids: CASSYSGTGGLRQYF.

This rearrangement joins TRBV9 to TRBJ2-3, with 7 bases lining up with TRBD1. With V trimmed by 0 bases and J by 4 bases, 8 bases remained unmatched. This CDR3 has 16 amino acids. Germline CDR1 reads SGDLS; CDR2 reads YYNGEE. The CDR3 DNA follows: TGTGCCAGCAGCGTAGTTCCAGGGGGATCGCCAGATACGCAGTATTTT. It is translated as CASSVVPGGSPDTQYF.